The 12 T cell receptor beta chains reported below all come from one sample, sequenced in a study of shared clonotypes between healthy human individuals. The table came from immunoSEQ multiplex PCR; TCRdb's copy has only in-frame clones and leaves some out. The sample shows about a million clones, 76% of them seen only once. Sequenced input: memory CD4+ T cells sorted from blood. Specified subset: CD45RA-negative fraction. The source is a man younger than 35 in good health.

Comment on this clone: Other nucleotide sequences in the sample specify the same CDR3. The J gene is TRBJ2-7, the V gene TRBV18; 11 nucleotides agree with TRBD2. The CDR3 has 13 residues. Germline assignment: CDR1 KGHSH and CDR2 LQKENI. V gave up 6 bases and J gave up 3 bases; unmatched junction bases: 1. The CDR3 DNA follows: TGTGCCAGCTCGCTAGCGGGAGGCTACGAGCAGTACTTC. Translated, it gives CASSLAGGYEQYF.

The CDR3 region is CASSAHNWGEIGEQYF. In nucleotides, the CDR3 is TGTGCCAGCAGCGCCCATAACTGGGGGGAGATTGGGGAGCAGTACTTC. This chain uses TRBV9 with TRBJ2-7; D perhaps matches TRBD2 (6 bases). The ends were cut back, 3 bases at V and 7 bases at J, with 23 bases in the middle. Germline V gene sequence: CDR1 SGDLS, CDR2 YYNGEE. The CDR3 loop spans 16 amino acids. The full variable domain, in which reference TRBV9 and TRBJ2-7 provide the parts outside the CDR3, is DSGVTQTPKHLITATGQRVTLRCSPRSGDLSVYWYQQSLDQGLQFLIQYYNGEERAKGNILERFSAQQFPDLHSELNLSSLELGDSALYFCASSAHNWGEIGEQYFGPGTRLTVT.

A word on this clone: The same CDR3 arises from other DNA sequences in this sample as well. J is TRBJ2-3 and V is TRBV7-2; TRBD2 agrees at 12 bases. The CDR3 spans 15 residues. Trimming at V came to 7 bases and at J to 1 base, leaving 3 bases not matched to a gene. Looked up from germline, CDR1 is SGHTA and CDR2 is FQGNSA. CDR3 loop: CASTPSGRGTDTQYF. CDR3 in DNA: TGTGCCAGCACGCCTAGCGGGAGGGGCACAGATACGCAGTATTTT. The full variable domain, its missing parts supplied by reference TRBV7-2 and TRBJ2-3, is GAGVSQSPSNKVTEKGKDVELRCDPISGHTALYWYRQSLGQGLEFLIYFQGNSAPDKSGLPSDRFSAERTGGSVSTLTIQRTQQEDSAVYLCASTPSGRGTDTQYFGPGTRLTVL.

CDR3 region: CASSPEGTSGSYEQYF. CDR3 sequence (DNA): TGTGCCAGCTCACCAGAAGGAACTAGCGGGAGCTACGAGCAGTACTTC. V usage is TRBV18 and J usage is TRBJ2-7; 11 nucleotides align to TRBD2. The CDR3 sequence is 16 residues long. V dropped 2 bases and J dropped 3; count of bases not matched to a gene: 6. Germline-derived CDR1 and CDR2 are KGHSH and LQKENI. Drawing the rest from reference TRBV18 and TRBJ2-7, the complete variable domain is NAGVMQNPRHLVRRRGQEARLRCSPMKGHSHVYWYRQLPEEGLKFMVYLQKENIIDESGMPKERFSAEFPKEGPSILRIQQVVRGDSAAYFCASSPEGTSGSYEQYFGPGTRLTVT.

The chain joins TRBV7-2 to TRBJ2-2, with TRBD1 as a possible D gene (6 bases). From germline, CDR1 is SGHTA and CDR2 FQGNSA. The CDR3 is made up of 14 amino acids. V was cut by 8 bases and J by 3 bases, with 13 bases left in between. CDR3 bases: TGTGCCAGCGATGAAGGACAGTACACCGGGGAGCTGTTTTTT. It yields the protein CASDEGQYTGELFF.

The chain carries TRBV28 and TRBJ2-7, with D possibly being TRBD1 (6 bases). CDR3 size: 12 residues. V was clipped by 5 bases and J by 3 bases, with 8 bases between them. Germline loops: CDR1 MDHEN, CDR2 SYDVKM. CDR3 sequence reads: CASSPGHYEQYF. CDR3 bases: TGTGCCAGCAGTCCGGGACACTACGAGCAGTACTTC.

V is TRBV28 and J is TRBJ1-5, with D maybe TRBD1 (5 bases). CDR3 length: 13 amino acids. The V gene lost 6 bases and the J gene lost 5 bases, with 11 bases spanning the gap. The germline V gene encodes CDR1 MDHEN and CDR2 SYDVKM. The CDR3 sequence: CASSLTVDQPQHF. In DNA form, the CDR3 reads TGTGCCAGCAGCTTGACAGTGGATCAGCCCCAGCATTTT.

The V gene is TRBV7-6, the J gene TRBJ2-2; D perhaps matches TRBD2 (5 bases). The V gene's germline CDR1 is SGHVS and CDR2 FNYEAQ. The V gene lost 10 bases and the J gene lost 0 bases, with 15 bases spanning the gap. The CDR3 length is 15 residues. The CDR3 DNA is TGTGCCACCTCGGGATTCCTCGCGAACACCGGGGAGCTGTTTTTT. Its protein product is CATSGFLANTGELFF.

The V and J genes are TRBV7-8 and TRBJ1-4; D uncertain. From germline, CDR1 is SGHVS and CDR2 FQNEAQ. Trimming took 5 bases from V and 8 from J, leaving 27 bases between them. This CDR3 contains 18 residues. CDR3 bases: TGTGCCAGCAGCCTTGGGCAGTTTGCTACAAACCTCCCAGAAAAACTGTTTTTT. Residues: CASSLGQFATNLPEKLFF.

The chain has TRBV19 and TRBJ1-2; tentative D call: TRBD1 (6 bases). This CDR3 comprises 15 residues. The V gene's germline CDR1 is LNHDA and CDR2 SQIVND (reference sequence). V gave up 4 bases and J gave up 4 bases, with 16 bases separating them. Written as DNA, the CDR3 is TGTGCCAGTAGTACAGAGGGGCAGGGGCTCTATGGCTACACCTTC. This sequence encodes CASSTEGQGLYGYTF.

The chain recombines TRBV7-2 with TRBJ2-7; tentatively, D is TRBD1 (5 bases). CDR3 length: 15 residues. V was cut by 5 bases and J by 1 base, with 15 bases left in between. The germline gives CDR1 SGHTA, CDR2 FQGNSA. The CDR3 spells CASSQQGLGSYEQYF. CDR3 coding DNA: TGTGCCAGCAGCCAGCAGGGTCTCGGGTCCTACGAGCAGTACTTC.

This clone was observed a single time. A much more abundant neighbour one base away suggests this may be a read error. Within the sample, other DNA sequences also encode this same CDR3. In DNA form, the CDR3 reads TGTGCCATCAGTCCCGACTCCTACGAGCAGTACTTC. Its protein product is CAISPDSYEQYF. The chain uses TRBV10-3 and TRBJ2-7; no reliable D call. The CDR3 runs 12 residues. V lost 5 bases and J lost 0, with 5 bases in between. CDR1 is ENHRY, CDR2 SYGVKD, per germline.